This T cell receptor (beta chain) appears in the sequencing data of a study of T cell repertoires in cytomegalovirus infection. About the study: CMV infection plus the matching HLA type was flagged by public TCR beta signatures. General study findings and limits: Carriers of CMV plus the relevant HLA were identified by cumulative public TCR beta family frequency.

From the reads, TCRdb called clonotypes with MiXCR, one entry per CDR3 protein. The repertoire holds 630,000 or so distinct CDR3 sequences, 20% to 25% seen once, with around 8% in the top ten. V lost 0 bases to trimming and J lost 2 bases, with 11 bases between them. This CDR3 comprises 15 residues. Per the germline V gene, CDR1 is SGHDT and CDR2 is YYEEEE. This clonotype has just a few counts. As yet, its antigen is unknown. Sequenced input: CD8+ T cells from PBMCs. This TCR derives from a human donor in good health (CMV status not recorded). Some clones in this sample may be carry-over from other donors' samples. V usage is TRBV5-6 and J usage is TRBJ2-5; no firm D call. The CDR3 sequence is CASSLVLVTQETQYF. CDR3 coding DNA: TGTGCCAGCAGCTTGGTGCTGGTCACACAAGAGACCCAGTACTTC.